This T cell receptor (beta chain) was sequenced for a study of blood T cell repertoires in COVID-19 (dated by TCRdb to 2020 to 2022). As for the study more broadly: Collaborator samples came from the United States, Italy and Spain and covered acute and convalescent phases of COVID-19. Nearly every sample came with metadata listing a de-identified subject ID, COVID-19 status, age in years and sex. The material from the prospective study consisted of cDNA or gDNA derived from T cells, B-cell-depleted T cells, or PBMCs. The samples were drawn from two sources: the first 160 participants of the ongoing ImmuneRACE study, and over 950 subjects contributed by 6 global collaborators. A freely available public database, intended as a resource for researchers studying the immune response to SARS-CoV-2, is where the repertoires were released. Where available, HLA class I and class II types were obtained from metadata supplied by the sample provider rather than from assay-based typing. Deeply sampled blood TCRbeta repertoires from subjects exposed to, actively infected with, or recovered from COVID-19 were included in the dataset. General findings and caveats noted by the study authors: How much clinical and demographic metadata was included differed by source and by participant, and the metadata was provided uncurated.

TCRbeta CDR3 regions were amplified from genomic DNA by means of the immunoSEQ Assay, a bias-controlled multiplex PCR. The original pipeline was this. Within the assay, amplification of reference gene primers was used to estimate how many nucleated cells each sample contained. Sequence reads were collapsed and filtered to measure the absolute abundance of every unique TCRbeta CDR3 rearrangement. Productive Simpson clonality was computed per sample as the square root of Simpson's diversity index over productive rearrangements. Imported from immuneACCESS, the table was reduced by TCRdb to in-frame sequences with V and J called. These copies leave out some clones; in studies compared against another copy, an unresolved V gene accounts for under half, and the cause of the remainder is not known. V, J and clone size were drawn from that table, and D and trimming were deduced from the DNA. Across this sample there are about 220,000 clones, with about four fifths seen only once. Of the sample, approximately 1.4% falls within the top ten clones.

On this clone: What this receptor recognizes is not known. No qualities accompany the bases; no much larger clone lies one base away.

The germline V gene (reference sequence) gives CDR1 as MNHEY and CDR2 as SMNVEV. The CDR3 goes from the cysteine to the phenylalanine over 12 residues. The retained sequence is limited to the CDR3, 36 bases, with the frame set at the first base. V is shortened by 7 bases, J by 8 bases, and the region joining them spans 12 bases. Participants in the prospective study were aged about 18 to 95 years, lived in under 30 United States geographic areas, and enrolled through a virtual design. In the prospective study, participants were assigned to cohorts based on the clinical history participants reported in a screening survey and a study questionnaire. In the prospective study, mobile phlebotomists collected whole blood, serum and a nasopharyngeal or oropharyngeal swab from each participant. Participants in the prospective study had the option to provide additional blood draws and questionnaires over a roughly two-month period. Blood samples from the prospective study were shipped frozen or at room temperature prior to DNA extraction.

The chain is assembled from TRBV27 and TRBJ2-1; possibly the D gene is TRBD1, per 6 matching bases. The sequence came from a woman aged 40 to 49 with acute COVID-19. Sequencing input: PBMCs or T cells enriched from blood (not recorded which). The CDR3: CASKLQGHEQFF. The DNA reads TGTGCCAGCAAATTACAGGGCCATGAGCAGTTCTTC.